This T cell receptor beta chain was observed in a study of CD8+ T cells in alopecia areata. Study-level results: Scalp clonality dropped significantly under tofacitinib, as did expanded CD8+ top-100 clones.

Investigators isolated RNA and reverse transcribed it into cDNA to act as the sequencing template. TCRdb keeps only in-frame clones here, not all; method: immunoSEQ multiplex PCR. This repertoire shows 90,000 to 150,000 clones, about 50% found once; its top ten account for roughly 0.5%. Treatment meaning: oral pan-JAK inhibitor, 5-10 mg twice daily. The table lists this clone with a few counts. The antigen remains undetermined. In germline, CDR1 is KGHSH, CDR2 LQKENI. This CDR3 has 16 amino acids. Trimming pared 1 base from V and 4 bases from J, leaving 17 bases between. V and J are TRBV18 and TRBJ2-7; D may match TRBD1 or TRBD2 (6 bases each). This receptor was taken from a human donor with alopecia areata. The sequenced sample was CD4+ T cells sorted from blood, obtained at week 4, from a patient treated with tofacitinib. DNA of the CDR3: TGTGCCAGCTCACCACTTGCCTCCGGGGGCTCGTACGAGCAGTACTTC. It specifies CASSPLASGGSYEQYF.